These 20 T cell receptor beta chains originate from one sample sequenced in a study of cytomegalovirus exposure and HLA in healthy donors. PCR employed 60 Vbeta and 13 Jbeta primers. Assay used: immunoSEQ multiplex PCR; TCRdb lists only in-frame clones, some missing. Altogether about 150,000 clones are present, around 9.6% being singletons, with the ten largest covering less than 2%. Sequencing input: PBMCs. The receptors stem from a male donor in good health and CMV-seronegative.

CDR3 sequence reads: CANRPGQGKFLNTEAFF. CDR3 nucleotides: TGTGCCAACAGACCCGGACAGGGCAAATTCTTAAACACTGAAGCTTTCTTT. The chain carries TRBV28 and TRBJ1-1; 8 nucleotides agree with TRBD1. The CDR3 runs to 17 residues. V was pared by 10 bases and J by 2 bases, with 18 bases of the junction left unmatched. CDR1 is MDHEN, CDR2 SYDVKM, per germline.

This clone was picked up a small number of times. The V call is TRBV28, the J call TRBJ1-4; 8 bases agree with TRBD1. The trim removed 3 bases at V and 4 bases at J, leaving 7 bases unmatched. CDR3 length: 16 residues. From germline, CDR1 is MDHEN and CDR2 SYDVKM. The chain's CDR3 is CASSFEGTGLNEKLFF. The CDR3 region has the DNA TGTGCCAGCAGTTTCGAGGGGACAGGCCTTAATGAAAAACTGTTTTTT.

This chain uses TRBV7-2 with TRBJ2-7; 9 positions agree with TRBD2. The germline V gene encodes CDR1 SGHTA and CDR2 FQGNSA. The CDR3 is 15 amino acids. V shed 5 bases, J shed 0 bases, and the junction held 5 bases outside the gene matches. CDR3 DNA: TGTGCCAGCAGCCCGAGCGGGGGGAACTCCTACGAGCAGTACTTC. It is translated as CASSPSGGNSYEQYF.

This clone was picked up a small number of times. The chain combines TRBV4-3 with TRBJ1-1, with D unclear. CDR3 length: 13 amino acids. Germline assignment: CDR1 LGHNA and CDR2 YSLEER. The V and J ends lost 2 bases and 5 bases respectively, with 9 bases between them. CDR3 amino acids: CASSQYRWTEAFF. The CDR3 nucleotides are TGCGCCAGCAGCCAATATCGGTGGACTGAAGCTTTCTTT.

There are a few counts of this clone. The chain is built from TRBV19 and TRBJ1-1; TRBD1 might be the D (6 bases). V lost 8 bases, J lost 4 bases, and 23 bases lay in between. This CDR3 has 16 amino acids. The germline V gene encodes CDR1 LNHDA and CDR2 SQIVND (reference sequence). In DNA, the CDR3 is TGTGCCAGTTTCGGCCAGGGGAGGGGTGTCACCACTGAAGCTTTCTTT. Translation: CASFGQGRGVTTEAFF.

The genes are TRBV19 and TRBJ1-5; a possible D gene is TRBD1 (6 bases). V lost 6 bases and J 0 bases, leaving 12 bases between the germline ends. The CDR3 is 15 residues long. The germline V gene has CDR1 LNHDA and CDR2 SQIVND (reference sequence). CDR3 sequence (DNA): TGTGCCAGTAGCCTGGACAGATATAGCAATCAGCCCCAGCATTTT. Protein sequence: CASSLDRYSNQPQHF.

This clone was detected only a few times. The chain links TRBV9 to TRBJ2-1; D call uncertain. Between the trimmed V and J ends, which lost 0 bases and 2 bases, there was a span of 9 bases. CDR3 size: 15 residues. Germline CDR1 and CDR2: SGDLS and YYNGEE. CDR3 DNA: TGTGCCAGCAGCGTAGGACGCGGAGCCTACAATGAGCAGTTCTTC. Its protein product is CASSVGRGAYNEQFF.

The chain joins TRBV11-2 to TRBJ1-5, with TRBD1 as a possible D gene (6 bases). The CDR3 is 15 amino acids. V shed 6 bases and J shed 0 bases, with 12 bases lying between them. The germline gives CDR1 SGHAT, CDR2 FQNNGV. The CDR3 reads CASSKGGNSNQPQHF. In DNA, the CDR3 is TGTGCCAGCAGTAAGGGGGGGAATAGCAATCAGCCCCAGCATTTT. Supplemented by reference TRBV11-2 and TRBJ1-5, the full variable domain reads EAGVAQSPRYKIIEKRQSVAFWCNPISGHATLYWYQQILGQGPKLLIQFQNNGVVDDSQLPKDRFSAERLKGVDSTLKIQPAKLEDSAVYLCASSKGGNSNQPQHFGDGTRLSIL.

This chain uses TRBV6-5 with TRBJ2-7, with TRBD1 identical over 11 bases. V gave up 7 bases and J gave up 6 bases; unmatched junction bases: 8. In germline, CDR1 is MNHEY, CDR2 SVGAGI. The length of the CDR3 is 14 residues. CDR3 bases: TGTGCCAGCAAAATACGGACAGGGGGCGTCGAGCAGTACTTC. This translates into CASKIRTGGVEQYF.

The CDR3 protein is CASRPTGLWWHF. In DNA form, the CDR3 reads TGTGCCAGCAGACCGACAGGGCTGTGGTGGCATTTT. The chain uses TRBV28 and TRBJ1-5; 7 positions match TRBD1. After removal of 6 bases from V and 15 bases from J, the junction contained 11 bases not matched to a gene. Germline values: CDR1 MDHEN, CDR2 SYDVKM. The CDR3 loop spans 12 amino acids.

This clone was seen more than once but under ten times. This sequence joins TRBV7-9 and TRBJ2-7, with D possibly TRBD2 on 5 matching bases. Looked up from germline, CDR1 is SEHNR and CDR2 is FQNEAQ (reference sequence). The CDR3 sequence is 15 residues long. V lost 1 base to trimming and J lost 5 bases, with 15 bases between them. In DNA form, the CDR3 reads TGTGCCAGCAGCTTAGTAGGCGAGGGTGGCCACGAGCAGTACTTC. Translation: CASSLVGEGGHEQYF.

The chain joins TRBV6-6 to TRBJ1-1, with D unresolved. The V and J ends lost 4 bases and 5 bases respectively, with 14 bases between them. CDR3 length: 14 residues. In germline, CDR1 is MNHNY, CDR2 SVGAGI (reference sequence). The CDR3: CASSSEGVLTEAFF. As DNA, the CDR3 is TGTGCCAGCAGTTCAGAGGGAGTTCTTACTGAAGCTTTCTTT.

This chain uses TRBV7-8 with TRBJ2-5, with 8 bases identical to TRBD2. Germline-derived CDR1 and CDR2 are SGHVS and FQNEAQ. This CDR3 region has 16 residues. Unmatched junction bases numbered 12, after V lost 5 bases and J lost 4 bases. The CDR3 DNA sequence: TGTGCCAGCAGCCTATGGGTGGTAGCGGGACCAGAGACCCAGTACTTC. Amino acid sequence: CASSLWVVAGPETQYF.

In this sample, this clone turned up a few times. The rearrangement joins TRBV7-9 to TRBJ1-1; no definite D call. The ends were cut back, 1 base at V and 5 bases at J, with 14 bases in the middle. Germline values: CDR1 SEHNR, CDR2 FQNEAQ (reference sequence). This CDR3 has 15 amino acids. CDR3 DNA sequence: TGTGCCAGCAGCTTAGTATCCGGGGAATTGACTGAAGCTTTCTTT. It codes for CASSLVSGELTEAFF.

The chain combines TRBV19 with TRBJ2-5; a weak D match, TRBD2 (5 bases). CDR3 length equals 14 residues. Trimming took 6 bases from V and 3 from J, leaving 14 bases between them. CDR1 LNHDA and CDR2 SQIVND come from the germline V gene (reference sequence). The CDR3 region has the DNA TGTGCCAGTAGATCCTTCGGGGTTGAAGAGACCCAGTACTTC. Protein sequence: CASRSFGVEETQYF.

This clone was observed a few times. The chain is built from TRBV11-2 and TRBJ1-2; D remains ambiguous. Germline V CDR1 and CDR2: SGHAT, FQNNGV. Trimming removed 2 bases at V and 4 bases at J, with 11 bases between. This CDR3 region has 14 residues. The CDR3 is CASSLSLSGYGYTF. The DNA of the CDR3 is TGTGCCAGCAGCTTATCCCTCAGCGGCTATGGCTACACCTTC.

The CDR3 DNA reads as TGTGCCAGCAGTGAATCGCGGGGCATCCAAGAGACCCAGTACTTC. Its protein product is CASSESRGIQETQYF. The rearrangement links TRBV25-1 to TRBJ2-5; tentative D call: TRBD2 (6 bases). Trimming removed 1 base from V and 1 base from J, with 10 bases in between. This CDR3 is 15 amino acids long. Germline V gene sequence: CDR1 MGHDK, CDR2 SYGVNS. The entire variable domain, with the rest obtained from reference TRBV25-1 and TRBJ2-5, is as follows: EADIYQTPRYLVIGTGKKITLECSQTMGHDKMYWYQQDPGMELHLIHYSYGVNSTEKGDLSSESTVSRIRTEHFPLTLESARPSHTSQYLCASSESRGIQETQYFGPGTRLLVL.

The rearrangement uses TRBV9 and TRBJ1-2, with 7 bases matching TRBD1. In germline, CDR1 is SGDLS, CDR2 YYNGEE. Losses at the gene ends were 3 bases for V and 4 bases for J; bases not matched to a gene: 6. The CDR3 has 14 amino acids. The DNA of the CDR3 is TGTGCCAGCAGCGCGACAGGGATCGGCTATGGCTACACCTTC. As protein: CASSATGIGYGYTF.

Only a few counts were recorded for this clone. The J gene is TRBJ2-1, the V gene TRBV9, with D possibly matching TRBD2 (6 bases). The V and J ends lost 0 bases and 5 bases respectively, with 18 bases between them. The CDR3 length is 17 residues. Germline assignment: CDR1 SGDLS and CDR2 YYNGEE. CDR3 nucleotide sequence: TGTGCCAGCAGCGTAGGGGCTTTGGCGGGACGACACAATGAGCAGTTCTTC. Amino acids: CASSVGALAGRHNEQFF.

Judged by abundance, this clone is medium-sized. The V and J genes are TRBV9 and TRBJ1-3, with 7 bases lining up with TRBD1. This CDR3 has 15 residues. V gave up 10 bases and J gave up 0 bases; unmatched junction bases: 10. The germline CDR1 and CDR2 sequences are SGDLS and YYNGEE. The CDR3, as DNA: TGTGCCCGGTTAGGACAGGATGACTCTGGAAACACCATATATTTT. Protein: CARLGQDDSGNTIYF.